The rows below give T cell receptor beta chains drawn from one sample of a study of T-cell memory formation after mild COVID-19. TCRdb ran MiXCR on the 5' RACE reads and lists one entry per CDR3 protein. Of more than 350,000 distinct CDR3 sequences in the sample, roughly 15% were seen once. The sequencing sample was made of PBMCs or a T cell subset sorted from them (not recorded which). Source of these receptors: a man between 18 and 35 years old who had mild COVID-19 (a few samples of this study predate the infection). Cell type and time point are not known. Both conserved end residues are part of each CDR3. Each record gives: D gene, J gene, V gene, CDR3 protein. A D gene is named only where the DNA matches it firmly.

- TRBJ2-3 TRBV12-3/TRBV12-4 CASGQGTYTDTQYF
- TRBJ2-7 TRBV7-2 CASSLNQAPYEQYF
TRBD1 TRBJ2-1 TRBV7-2 CASSTSPGQLIYNEQFF
- TRBJ1-6 TRBV4-1 CASSERLGTNSPLHF
TRBD1 TRBJ2-2 TRBV28 CASSFQPGHRDRDRWSTGELFF
- TRBJ2-1 TRBV7-8 CDSSSMNSNEQFF
- TRBJ2-7 TRBV7-9 CASSLGQLEQYF
- TRBJ2-3 TRBV5-1 CASSSTDTSTDTQYF
TRBD2 TRBJ2-5 TRBV28 CASSLWRGGVQETQYF
TRBD1 TRBJ1-2 TRBV7-9 CASSLAGQGGRWGYTF
TRBD1 TRBJ2-1 TRBV7-9 CAVAPGQGYDEQFF
- TRBJ2-2 TRBV12-3/TRBV12-4 CASRQGHTGELFF
- TRBJ2-3 TRBV6-5 CASNRRSVTDTQYF
- TRBJ1-1 TRBV5-4 CASSYVPRVRPEAFF
TRBD2 TRBJ2-5 TRBV12-3/TRBV12-4 CASSTTSGGPAGETQYF
TRBD2 TRBJ2-1 TRBV7-2 CASSSGTSPEQFF
- TRBJ2-3 TRBV28 CASRGGRGDTQYF
- TRBJ2-1 TRBV5-6 CASSRRGSGGEQFF
TRBD2 TRBJ2-5 TRBV11-1 CASKGLAGETQYF
- TRBJ1-4 TRBV29-1 CSVGALRGSEKLFF
- TRBJ2-3 TRBV5-4 CASSSWATDTQYF
TRBD1 TRBJ2-5 TRBV7-2 CASSSRTGAWETQYF
- TRBJ1-5 TRBV28 CASSEFAGYRDSNQPQHF
TRBD2 TRBJ2-7 TRBV3-1 CASSQPRDYTYEQYF
- TRBJ1-1 TRBV12-3/TRBV12-4 CASSPLGTEAFF
- TRBJ2-1 TRBV5-4 CASSPELTGTNEQFF
TRBD2 TRBJ2-1 TRBV11-2 CASRAGLAGKYNEQFF
TRBD2 TRBJ2-2 TRBV27 CASSPYPSGGINTGELFF
- TRBJ1-2 TRBV7-9 CASSTEGRGSGYTF
- TRBJ1-2 TRBV7-2 CASSFSGAAYGYTF
- TRBJ1-1 TRBV3-1 CASSQDNTNTEAFF
- TRBJ2-7 TRBV10-3 CAMSPDSTYEQYF
- TRBJ2-4 TRBV23-1 CAVRGGPAENIQYF
TRBD1 TRBJ2-3 TRBV5-1 CASTQDRVTDTQYF
- TRBJ1-2 TRBV7-2 CASSWLQDPSYGYTF
- TRBJ2-3 TRBV7-9 CASSLSLTPGDRTHGRDTQYF
- TRBJ2-5 TRBV28 CASSTSGRYQETQYF
- TRBJ2-3 TRBV5-1 CASSLGPGTDTQYF
TRBD2 TRBJ2-3 TRBV5-6 CASSLATSGGSTDTQYF
- TRBJ2-2 TRBV4-2 CASSQDEGGTGELFF
- TRBJ2-1 TRBV12-3/TRBV12-4 CASSFPGEKDEQFF
TRBD1 TRBJ1-6 TRBV5-5 CASSANRQGLSGSPLHF
TRBD2 TRBJ2-5 TRBV5-6 CASSLGLAEPGGTQYF
- TRBJ2-2 TRBV6-4 CASSVQCLHQAGELFF
- TRBJ1-1 TRBV6-1 CASSDGLRGTEAFF
- TRBJ1-6 TRBV4-1 CASSQDPRTRLHF
- TRBJ2-2 TRBV4-1 CASSQPSLGNTGELFF
TRBD2 TRBJ2-1 TRBV5-1 CASSEGLAGLSYNEQFF
- TRBJ2-5 TRBV14 CASSQDATEQETQYF
- TRBJ1-2 TRBV19 CASSIGGPGYTF
- TRBJ2-5 TRBV18 CASSRLGETQYF
TRBD1 TRBJ1-3 TRBV7-2 CASSPRTGVGNTIYF
TRBD2 TRBJ2-2 TRBV20-1 CSATQAAGTGELFF
TRBD1 TRBJ2-5 TRBV24-1 CATHALTGSGQETQYF
- TRBJ1-2 TRBV15 CATSREGPNGYTF
- TRBJ2-1 TRBV27 CASSHSGSSYNEQFF
- TRBJ2-2 TRBV9 CASSARTGGGELFF
- TRBJ1-6 TRBV27 CASRPRQNSPLHF